This T cell receptor (beta chain) was identified in a study of patients and donors after allogeneic stem cell transplantation. TCRdb itself ran the RT-PCR reads through MiXCR, one entry per CDR3 protein. The sample lists roughly 250,000 distinct CDR3 sequences, less than 15% occurring once. This clonotype has a handful of counts. The germline gives CDR1 SGDLS, CDR2 YYNGEE. This CDR3 has 8 amino acids. Trimming pared 10 bases from V and 13 bases from J, leaving 8 bases between. The sequence derives from a human donor who was either an allogeneic HSCT recipient or a stem cell or donor lymphocyte infusion donor (not recorded which). It is not recorded whose cells these are; they may come from a transplant donor. The chain is built from TRBV9 and TRBJ1-4, with unresolved D. Input material: blood, either unsorted or a sorted T cell fraction (not recorded which). As DNA, the CDR3 is TGTGCCTCCCGTAGACTGTTTTTT. Protein product: CASRRLFF.